A single sample gave rise to the 20 T cell receptor beta chains below, sequenced in a study of T cell repertoires in cytomegalovirus infection. One entry per CDR3 protein results from TCRdb running MiXCR on the reads. The table includes some 590,000 distinct CDR3 sequences, about 40% detected once. What these receptors recognize is not known. Sequencing used cultured PBMCs, obtained from culture after CMV antigen stimulation. These receptors all come from a human donor in good health (CMV status not recorded). Some clones in this sample may be carry-over from other donors' samples.

This clonotype has more than one count but fewer than ten. V gene TRBV6-1 combines with J gene TRBJ2-5; D gene uncertain. This CDR3 spans 13 amino acids. Deletions cut 10 bases from V and 2 bases from J, with 14 bases between. Germline CDR1 is MNHNS and CDR2 is SASEGT. CDR3: CATQDQVQETQYF. Here the CDR3 DNA reads TGTGCCACCCAGGACCAAGTTCAAGAGACCCAGTACTTC.

The chain recombines TRBV2 with TRBJ2-3; 10 nucleotides match TRBD2. The CDR3 spans 17 residues. Per germline, CDR1 SNHLY and CDR2 FYNNEI. The trim removed 8 bases at V and 4 bases at J, leaving 15 bases unmatched. The CDR3 sequence is CASRRQLSGRGADTQYF. DNA of the CDR3: TGTGCCAGCCGGCGGCAGCTAAGCGGGAGGGGGGCAGATACGCAGTATTTT.

The DNA for the CDR3 is TGTGCCAGCAGCTTTTGGGGGGGAAGCACTGAAGCTTTCTTT. This sequence encodes CASSFWGGSTEAFF. This sequence joins TRBV5-6 and TRBJ1-1; tentative D call: TRBD1 (5 bases). The CDR3 has 14 amino acids. Trimming took 2 bases from V and 4 from J, leaving 12 bases between them. From germline, CDR1 is SGHDT and CDR2 YYEEEE.

Only a few counts were recorded for this clonotype. J is TRBJ1-2 and V is TRBV7-2, with unresolved D. CDR1 and CDR2 from the germline V gene are SGHTA and FQGNSA. This CDR3 region has 12 residues. CDR3 residues: CAFQGQRFGYTF. DNA of the CDR3: TGTGCGTTCCAAGGGCAGAGGTTTGGCTACACCTTC. Based on the CDR3 plus reference TRBV7-2 and TRBJ1-2, the full variable domain is GAGVSQSPSNKVTEKGKDVELRCDPISGHTALYWYRQSLGQGLEFLIYFQGNSAPDKSGLPSDRFSAERTGGSVSTLTIQRTQQEDSAVYLCAFQGQRFGYTFGSGTRLTVV.

The chain employs TRBV19 and TRBJ1-6; D possibly corresponds to TRBD1 (5 bases). V was cut by 8 bases and J by 5 bases, with 16 bases left in between. Germline CDR1 LNHDA, CDR2 SQIVND (reference sequence). This CDR3 region has 15 residues. For the CDR3, the DNA is TGTGCCAGTTCTCCGGGGGACTGGAATAATTCACCCCTCCACTTT. Its translation is CASSPGDWNNSPLHF.

This chain connects TRBV12-3 or TRBV12-4 to TRBJ2-7; the D is unclear. The CDR3 has 12 residues. The V end was cut by 5 bases, the J end by 2 bases, with 7 bases between. Written as DNA, the CDR3 is TGTGCCAGCAGTCGGAGACCCTACGAGCAGTACTTC. Amino acid sequence: CASSRRPYEQYF.

This clonotype showed up just a few times. The rearrangement joins TRBV7-2 to TRBJ1-2; a weak D match, TRBD1 (5 bases). Germline CDR1 and CDR2: SGHTA and FQGNSA. V shed 1 base and J shed 3 bases, with 15 bases lying between them. CDR3 length: 16 amino acids. CDR3 residues: CASSLDFSRGDYGYTF. CDR3 coding DNA: TGTGCCAGCAGCTTAGATTTCTCGCGAGGGGACTATGGCTACACCTTC.

The rearrangement uses TRBV2 and TRBJ1-1; D remains unclear. The CDR3 consists of 14 residues. The V end was cut by 6 bases, the J end by 1 base, with 12 bases between. Germline loops: CDR1 SNHLY, CDR2 FYNNEI. The CDR3 reads CASRTDGKNTEAFF. In DNA, the CDR3 is TGTGCCAGCAGAACGGACGGAAAGAACACTGAAGCTTTCTTT.

The chain uses TRBV12-3 or TRBV12-4 and TRBJ2-2; TRBD1 matches 7 bases. Trimming took 2 bases from V and 1 from J; bases not matched to a gene: 4. The CDR3 sequence is 16 residues long. Written as DNA, the CDR3 is TGTGCCAGCAGTTTATCCAGGACAGGGAACACCGGGGAGCTGTTTTTT. Encoded protein: CASSLSRTGNTGELFF.

This chain connects TRBV7-4 to TRBJ2-2, with D tentatively TRBD1 (5 bases). The ends were cut back, 4 bases at V and 6 bases at J, with 21 bases in the middle. The CDR3 is made up of 17 amino acids. Germline V lookup: CDR1 SGHVT, CDR2 SQSDAQ. The CDR3 coding sequence is TGTGCCAGCAGCTCCAGGGTGGGTAGCAGCTTCTCCGGGGAGCTGTTTTTT. Translating it yields CASSSRVGSSFSGELFF.

The V gene is TRBV7-2, the J gene TRBJ2-7, with 7 nucleotides matching TRBD1. CDR1 is SGHTA, CDR2 FQGNSA, per germline. The J segment lost 2 bases and the V segment lost 5 bases, leaving 0 bases of the junction unmatched. The CDR3 runs 12 residues. In DNA form, the CDR3 reads TGTGCCAGCAGCCAGGGGGCCTACGAGCAGTACTTC. This sequence encodes CASSQGAYEQYF.

The CDR3 DNA reads TGTGCCAGCAGTGACGGGCAGGGCTCTGGGGCCAACGTCCTGACTTTC. Protein product: CASSDGQGSGANVLTF. This chain joins TRBV6-1 and TRBJ2-6; D may be TRBD1 (5 bases). The length of the CDR3 is 16 residues. The germline CDR1 and CDR2 sequences are MNHNS and SASEGT. The V end lost 3 bases, the J end lost 0 bases, and 9 bases lay between the germline ends.

The chain joins TRBV12-3 or TRBV12-4 to TRBJ2-1, with TRBD2 identical over 8 bases. The ends lost 7 bases at V and 8 bases at J; junction bases unmatched: 10. This CDR3 region has 14 residues. The CDR3 DNA reads as TGTGCCAGCACCTCCTCCGGGACTAGAGATGAGCAGTTCTTC. Its translation: CASTSSGTRDEQFF.

The chain is built from TRBV11-1 and TRBJ1-2; D perhaps matches TRBD1 (6 bases). The V end lost 1 base, the J end lost 2 bases, and 11 bases lay between the germline ends. The CDR3 has 15 residues. CDR1 is SGHAT, CDR2 FQDESV, per germline (reference sequence). The CDR3 sequence is CASSLGAGQNYGYTF. The CDR3, as DNA: TGTGCCAGCAGCTTAGGGGCCGGACAGAACTATGGCTACACCTTC.

This chain connects TRBV27 to TRBJ1-4, with TRBD1 as a possible D gene (5 bases). Germline CDR1 and CDR2: MNHEY and SMNVEV (reference sequence). The V gene lost 5 bases and the J gene lost 8 bases, with 12 bases spanning the gap. This CDR3 has 13 residues. The CDR3 coding sequence is TGTGCCAGCAGTGCGTCAGGGTGGGAAAAACTGTTTTTT. It is translated as CASSASGWEKLFF.

This chain uses TRBV10-3 with TRBJ1-3, with D unclear. The CDR3 runs to 16 residues. V lost 2 bases and J 0 bases, leaving 11 bases between the germline ends. The germline CDR1 and CDR2 sequences are ENHRY and SYGVKD. This CDR3 reads CAISEVTATSGNTIYF. The CDR3, as DNA: TGTGCCATCAGTGAGGTTACAGCAACCTCTGGAAACACCATATATTTT.

This rearrangement joins TRBV7-6 to TRBJ2-3; the D call may be TRBD1 or TRBD2 (5 bases each). The germline V gene encodes CDR1 SGHVS and CDR2 FNYEAQ. This CDR3 comprises 13 residues. Trimming pared 4 bases from V and 8 bases from J, leaving 13 bases between. The CDR3 protein is CASSYGTPGTQYF. DNA for the CDR3: TGTGCCAGCAGCTATGGGACCCCTGGTACGCAGTATTTT.

This clonotype was found a few times. J is TRBJ1-1 and V is TRBV7-8, with TRBD1 as a possible D gene (6 bases). Germline-derived CDR1 and CDR2 are SGHVS and FQNEAQ. The CDR3 length is 16 residues. V was trimmed by 6 bases and J by 1 base, leaving 18 bases between them. The CDR3 sequence: CASREYGTTSNTEAFF. The CDR3 DNA reads TGTGCCAGCAGGGAATACGGGACAACATCGAACACTGAAGCTTTCTTT.

In its sample, this clonotype was seen a few times. The chain links TRBV7-2 to TRBJ2-5, with D possibly being TRBD1 (5 bases). Deletions cut 7 bases from V and 2 bases from J, with 23 bases between. The CDR3 consists of 17 residues. Germline assignment: CDR1 SGHTA and CDR2 FQGNSA. CDR3: CASTLAGPSSYQETQYF. The DNA of the CDR3 is TGTGCCAGCACGCTTGCAGGGCCGAGTTCCTATCAAGAGACCCAGTACTTC.

This chain uses TRBV23-1 with TRBJ2-3, with 13 bases aligning to TRBD2. Being an ORF, TRBV23-1 has a function that is uncertain. V trimming: 2 bases; J trimming: 1 base; junction bases outside the gene matches: 9. This CDR3 is built from 19 residues. CDR3 DNA sequence: TGCGCCAGCAGTCAACCGGGACTAGCGGGACGCATTGGCACAGATACGCAGTATTTT. Residues: CASSQPGLAGRIGTDTQYF.